A selection of T cell receptor beta chains follows, all from one sample in a study of blood T cell repertoires in COVID-19. Libraries were prepared by immunoSEQ multiplex PCR; TCRdb keeps only in-frame clonotypes and omits some of them. The table has around 240,000 clones, about 91% seen once. Sequencing used PBMCs or T cells enriched from blood (not recorded which). These receptors were collected from a human donor in a cohort exposed to, infected with or recovered from COVID-19 (not recorded which). The donor label of this sample is uncertain. Both conserved end residues are part of each CDR3. Each record gives: V gene, clone size, D gene, J gene, CDR3 DNA, CDR3 protein. A D gene is named only where the DNA matches it firmly. Only some rows state a clone size, as once, few, many or a class for expanded clones.

>TRBV6-5|-|-|TRBJ1-2
TGTGCCAGCAGTTACTCGGCAGGGTCGGGCTACACCTTC
CASSYSAGSGYTF
>TRBV24-1|-|TRBD2|TRBJ2-6
TGTGCCACCAGTGATGGCGGGGGGCCAGGAGGGGCCAACGTCCTGACTTTC
CATSDGGGPGGANVLTF
>TRBV12-3/TRBV12-4|-|-|TRBJ1-6
TGTGCCAGCAGCCGCCCCGGGGATTCACCCCTCCACTTT
CASSRPGDSPLHF
>TRBV9|-|-|TRBJ1-5
TGTGCCAGCAGCGCTCGTGGGGGGGATCAGCCCCAGCATTTT
CASSARGGDQPQHF
>TRBV19|-|TRBD1|TRBJ1-5
TGTGCCAGTAGGCAGGGGGCCAGCAATCAGCCCCAGCATTTT
CASRQGASNQPQHF
>TRBV10-3|-|TRBD1|TRBJ2-3
TGTGCCATCAGTGCCGACAGGGGCAGGACAGATACGCAGTATTTT
CAISADRGRTDTQYF
>TRBV7-2|-|TRBD1|TRBJ2-1
TGTGCCAGCAGCTACACCGGGACAGGGGGCCATGAGCAGTTCTTC
CASSYTGTGGHEQFF
>TRBV20-1|-|TRBD2|TRBJ2-5
TGCAGTGCTAGTAGGGTGACTAGCATGTCCGAGACCCAGTACTTC
CSASRVTSMSETQYF
>TRBV10-1|-|-|TRBJ1-2
TGCGCCAGCGCTAGTTCTTATGGCTACACCTTC
CASASSYGYTF
>TRBV6-5|-|-|TRBJ1-2
TGTGCCACCCTCTATAACTATGGCTACACCTTC
CATLYNYGYTF
>TRBV4-3|-|TRBD2|TRBJ2-3
TGCGCCAGCAGCCAAGATAGGACTAGCGGGGGGGCGGCAGATACGCAGTATTTT
CASSQDRTSGGAADTQYF
>TRBV5-4|few|-|TRBJ2-7
TGTGCCAGCAGCTTGGGGGGAGGCGAGCAGTACTTC
CASSLGGGEQYF
>TRBV5-1|-|TRBD1|TRBJ2-7
TGCGCCAGCAGCGGCCAGTCGGGACAGGGCTACGAGCAGTACTTC
CASSGQSGQGYEQYF
>TRBV19|-|TRBD1|TRBJ1-2
TGTGCCAGTTGGCCGGGACGGACAGGGAACTATGGCTACACCTTC
CASWPGRTGNYGYTF
>TRBV5-4|-|-|TRBJ2-2
TGTGCCAGCAGCCTAGGACTTGCGGGGTCTACCGGGGAGCTGTTTTTT
CASSLGLAGSTGELFF
>TRBV7-2|-|-|TRBJ2-1
TGTGCCAGCAGCTCGGAGGGGGCCTCCCGGTTGGATGAGCAGTTCTTC
CASSSEGASRLDEQFF
>TRBV10-3|-|-|TRBJ1-4
TGTGCCATCAGTGACCACGACCTACAGGCGCCAACTAATGAAAAACTGTTTTTT
CAISDHDLQAPTNEKLFF
>TRBV28|-|-|TRBJ1-4
TGTGCCACCCGAACACCCCGTGCAACTAATGAAAAACTGTTTTTT
CATRTPRATNEKLFF
>TRBV11-2|-|-|TRBJ2-2
TGTACCAGCAGCTTAGTGGGCAGGGCGGCCGGGGAGCTGTTTTTT
CTSSLVGRAAGELFF
>TRBV6-5|-|TRBD2|TRBJ2-1
TGTGCCAGCAGTCGACTAGCGGGGGGTTCGAATGAGCAGTTCTTC
CASSRLAGGSNEQFF
>TRBV30|-|TRBD1|TRBJ1-3
TGTGCCTGTCAGGGGGCGTCTGAAAACACCATATATTTT
CACQGASENTIYF
>TRBV25-1|-|-|TRBJ2-7
TGTGCCAGCAGTTCCCCCCCGACTACGTACGAGCAGTACTTC
CASSSPPTTYEQYF
>TRBV6-5|-|-|TRBJ1-5
TGTGCCAGCAGACCAGCGGCTCAGGGCAATCAGCCCCAGCATTTT
CASRPAAQGNQPQHF
>TRBV6-5|-|TRBD1|TRBJ1-6
TGTGCCAGCAGCCGAACAGGGGCCGGTAATTCACCCCTCCACTTT
CASSRTGAGNSPLHF
>TRBV7-9|-|-|TRBJ1-2
TGTGCCAGCAGCTTAGATCCAGGGTACTATGGCTACACCTTC
CASSLDPGYYGYTF
>TRBV21-1|-|-|TRBJ1-1
TGTGCCAGCAGATTCCTACCTGGGCCCCCCCTGAACACTGAAGCTTTCTTT
CASRFLPGPPLNTEAFF
>TRBV10-3|-|-|TRBJ1-6
TGTGCCATCAGTCCCGGGGGAAATTCACCCCTCCACTTT
CAISPGGNSPLHF
>TRBV29-1|-|TRBD1|TRBJ1-2
TGCAGCGTTGAAGATCGGCGCAGGGGGGACTATGGCTACACCTTC
CSVEDRRRGDYGYTF
>TRBV19|-|TRBD1|TRBJ1-6
TGTGCCAGTAGTTCAACGGACAGGGGACCGTCTCGTTCACCCCTCCACTTT
CASSSTDRGPSRSPLHF
>TRBV7-2|-|TRBD1|TRBJ1-2
TGTGCCAGCAGCTTACTCCGGGACAGGGCTGTAGGCTACACCTTC
CASSLLRDRAVGYTF
>TRBV29-1|-|-|TRBJ1-2
TGCAGCGTTGACGGGGGGGCAAGGGGATATGGCTACACCTTC
CSVDGGARGYGYTF
>TRBV15|-|-|TRBJ2-6
TGTGCCACCAGCAGAGATCGGGGGTCCGGGGCCAACGTCCTGACTTTC
CATSRDRGSGANVLTF
>TRBV4-3|-|TRBD2|TRBJ2-3
TGCGCCAGCAGCCAACGAGGGACTAGCGGGGGGGCAGGAGATACGCAGTATTTT
CASSQRGTSGGAGDTQYF
>TRBV29-1|-|-|TRBJ1-1
TGCAGCGTTGTCGGGGACTTGAACACTGAAGCTTTCTTT
CSVVGDLNTEAFF
>TRBV5-6|once|-|TRBJ1-3
TGTGCCAGTAAGGTGGCCGGAGGGACGGGAGGAAACACCATATATTTT
CASKVAGGTGGNTIYF
>TRBV6-2/TRBV6-3|-|TRBD1|TRBJ1-1
TGTGCCAGCAGTCACCGACAGGGCTATATGAACACTGAAGCTTTCTTT
CASSHRQGYMNTEAFF
>TRBV5-4|once|-|TRBJ2-3
TGTGCCAGCAGCACGGGACTGGGAAGCACAGATACGCAGTATTTT
CASSTGLGSTDTQYF
>TRBV5-1|-|TRBD1|TRBJ2-1
TGCGCCACTGCTGGACAGGGAGTTCCGAAAGAGCAGTTCTTC
CATAGQGVPKEQFF
>TRBV6-2/TRBV6-3|once|-|TRBJ2-1
TGTGCCAGCAGTTCGACTGGTGCAGGGGGGAATGAGCAGTTCTTC
CASSSTGAGGNEQFF
>TRBV2|-|-|TRBJ1-2
TGTGCCAGCAGCCTGACAGAAGCTTATGGCTACACCTTC
CASSLTEAYGYTF
>TRBV20-1|-|-|TRBJ1-5
TGCAGTGCTAGTTTACCCCAGGGAATGAATCAGCCCCAGCATTTT
CSASLPQGMNQPQHF
>TRBV9|-|-|TRBJ1-2
TGTGCCAGCAGCGTAGTCGGAGGTAACTATGGCTACACCTTC
CASSVVGGNYGYTF
>TRBV5-5|-|-|TRBJ2-7
TGTGCCAGCAGCCTCGGGGTACCAAGCTCCTACGAGCAGTACTTC
CASSLGVPSSYEQYF
>TRBV6-5|once|TRBD1|TRBJ1-4
TGTGCCAGCAGCGCCGACAGGGGGCGTAATGAAAAACTGTTTTTT
CASSADRGRNEKLFF
>TRBV25-1|-|-|TRBJ2-7
TGTGCCAGCAGCGATCTCCGGGACACCTACGAGCAGTACTTC
CASSDLRDTYEQYF
>TRBV7-6|-|-|TRBJ2-2
TGTGCCAGCAGCTTAGTTAGCCCTTCGACCGGGGAGCTGTTTTTT
CASSLVSPSTGELFF
>TRBV4-3|-|TRBD1|TRBJ1-1
TGCGCCAGCAGCCCTAGGCCCTACCGGACAGGGTACACTGAAGCTTTCTTT
CASSPRPYRTGYTEAFF